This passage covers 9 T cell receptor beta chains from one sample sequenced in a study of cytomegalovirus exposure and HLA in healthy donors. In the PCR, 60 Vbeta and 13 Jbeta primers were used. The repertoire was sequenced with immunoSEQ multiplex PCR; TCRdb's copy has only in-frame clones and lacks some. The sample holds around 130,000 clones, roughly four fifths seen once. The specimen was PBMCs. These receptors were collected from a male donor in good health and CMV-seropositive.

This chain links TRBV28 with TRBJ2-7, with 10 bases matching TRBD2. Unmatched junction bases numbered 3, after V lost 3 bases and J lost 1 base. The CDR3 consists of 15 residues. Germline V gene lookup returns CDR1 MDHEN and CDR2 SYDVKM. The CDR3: CASSLTSGQSYEQYF. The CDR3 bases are TGTGCCAGCAGTTTGACTAGCGGGCAGTCCTACGAGCAGTACTTC.

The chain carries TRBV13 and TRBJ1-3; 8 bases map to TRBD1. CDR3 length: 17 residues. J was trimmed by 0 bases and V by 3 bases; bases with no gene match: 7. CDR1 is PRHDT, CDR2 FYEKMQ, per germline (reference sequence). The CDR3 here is CASSFGTGASSGNTIYF. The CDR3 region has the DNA TGTGCCAGCAGCTTCGGGACAGGAGCGAGCTCTGGAAACACCATATATTTT.

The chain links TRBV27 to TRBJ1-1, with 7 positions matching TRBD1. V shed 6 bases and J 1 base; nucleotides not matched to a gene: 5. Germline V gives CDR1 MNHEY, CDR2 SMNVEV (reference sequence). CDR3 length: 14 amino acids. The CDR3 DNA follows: TGTGCCAGCAGACCCCAGGGGGGGAACACTGAAGCTTTCTTT. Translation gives CASRPQGGNTEAFF.

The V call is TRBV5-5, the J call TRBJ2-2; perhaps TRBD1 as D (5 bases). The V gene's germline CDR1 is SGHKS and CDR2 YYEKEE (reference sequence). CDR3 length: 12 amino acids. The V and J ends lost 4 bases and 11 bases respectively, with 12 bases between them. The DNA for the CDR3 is TGTGCCAGCAGCGCGGACATGCCAGAGCTGTTTTTT. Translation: CASSADMPELFF.

The CDR3 here is CASSAYQARGYTF. The CDR3 nucleotides are TGTGCCAGCAGCGCCTACCAGGCAAGGGGCTACACCTTC. The rearrangement joins TRBV9 to TRBJ1-2; D call uncertain. Germline V gives CDR1 SGDLS, CDR2 YYNGEE. The CDR3 extends over 13 amino acids. V lost 3 bases and J 8 bases, leaving 14 bases between the germline ends.

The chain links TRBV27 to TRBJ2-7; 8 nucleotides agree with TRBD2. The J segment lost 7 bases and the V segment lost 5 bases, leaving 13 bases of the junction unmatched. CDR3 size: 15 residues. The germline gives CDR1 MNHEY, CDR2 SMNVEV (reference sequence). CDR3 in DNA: TGTGCCAGCAGTCCTTGGACTAGCCTGACGGGGGAGCAGTACTTC. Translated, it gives CASSPWTSLTGEQYF.

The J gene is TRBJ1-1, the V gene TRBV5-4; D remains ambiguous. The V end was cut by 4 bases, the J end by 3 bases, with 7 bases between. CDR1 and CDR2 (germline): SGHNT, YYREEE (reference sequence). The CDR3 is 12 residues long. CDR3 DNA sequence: TGTGCCAGCAGCCACCCGGACACTGAAGCTTTCTTT. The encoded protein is CASSHPDTEAFF. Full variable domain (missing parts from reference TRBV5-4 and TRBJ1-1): ETGVTQSPTHLIKTRGQQVTLRCSSQSGHNTVSWYQQALGQGPQFIFQYYREEENGRGNFPPRFSGLQFPNYSSELNVNALELDDSALYLCASSHPDTEAFFGQGTRLTVV.

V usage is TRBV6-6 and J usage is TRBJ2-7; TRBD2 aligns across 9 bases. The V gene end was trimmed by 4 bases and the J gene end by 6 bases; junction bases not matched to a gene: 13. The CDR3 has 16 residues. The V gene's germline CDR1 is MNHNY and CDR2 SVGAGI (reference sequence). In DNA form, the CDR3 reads TGTGCCAGCAGTTCCTTAGCGGGAGACGCCCTCTCCGAGCAGTACTTC. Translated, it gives CASSSLAGDALSEQYF.

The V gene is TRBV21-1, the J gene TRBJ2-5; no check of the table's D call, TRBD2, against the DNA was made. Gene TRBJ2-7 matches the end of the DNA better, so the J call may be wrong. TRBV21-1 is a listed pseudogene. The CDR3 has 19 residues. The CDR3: CASSKNPAGGPDSPYEQYF. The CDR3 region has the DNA TGTGCCAGCAGCAAAAACCCGGCGGGAGGTCCGGACTCACCTTACGAGCAGTACTTC.